This is a list of T cell receptor beta chains from one sample in a study of ipilimumab plus nivolumab after autologous stem cell transplantation. Repertoires were generated with immunoSEQ multiplex PCR, while TCRdb's copy carries only in-frame clones and drops some. Of roughly 16,000 clones listed, 75% to 85% are singletons. The material sequenced was PBMCs, taken in a trial of ipilimumab plus nivolumab as post-transplant consolidation. The receptors were gathered from a male donor with diffuse large B-cell lymphoma. The CDR3 runs from the conserved cysteine through the conserved F or W. A D gene is named only where the DNA matches it firmly. Clone size, where shown, is once, few, many, or a class for clones that have expanded.

-	TRBV18	TRBJ1-2	-	CASSSGNYGYTF	TGTGCCAGCTCATCAGGAAACTATGGCTACACCTTC
-	TRBV6-5	TRBJ2-5	-	CASSRVGFGQETQYF	TGTGCCAGCAGCAGAGTGGGGTTTGGGCAAGAGACCCAGTACTTC
TRBD1	TRBV19	TRBJ1-1	-	CASAKDRANTEAFF	TGTGCCAGCGCGAAGGACAGGGCAAACACTGAAGCTTTCTTT
TRBD2	TRBV6-5	TRBJ2-1	-	CASSYPGLAGGREQFF	TGTGCCAGCAGTTACCCTGGACTAGCGGGGGGGCGTGAGCAGTTCTTC
-	TRBV7-3	TRBJ1-2	-	CASTLPPLTGPPYYGYTF	TGTGCCAGCACCCTCCCGCCCCTTACAGGCCCCCCATACTATGGCTACACCTTC
TRBD2	TRBV6-5	TRBJ2-7	-	CASSQEGGGSYEQYF	TGTGCCAGCAGCCAGGAGGGCGGGGGCTCCTACGAGCAGTACTTC
-	TRBV6-6	TRBJ1-5	-	CASSYTGQPQHF	TGTGCCAGCAGTTACACTGGACAGCCCCAGCATTTT
-	TRBV27	TRBJ1-6	-	CASNLGLNNSPLHF	TGTGCCAGCAACCTCGGCTTGAATAATTCACCCCTCCACTTT
-	TRBV30	TRBJ1-5	-	CAWSVGTGVSNQPQHF	TGTGCCTGGAGTGTCGGTACAGGTGTTAGCAATCAGCCCCAGCATTTT
TRBD2	TRBV5-1	TRBJ2-7	few	CASSFRAGGGVEQYF	TGCGCCAGCAGCTTCCGTGCGGGAGGGGGGGTCGAGCAGTACTTC
-	TRBV9	TRBJ1-4	-	CASSVLAGEGEKLFF	TGTGCCAGCAGCGTATTAGCCGGGGAGGGCGAAAAACTGTTTTTT
-	TRBV27	TRBJ1-2	few	CASSYDRKYGYTF	TGTGCCAGCAGTTACGACAGGAAATATGGCTACACCTTC
TRBD1	TRBV6-1	TRBJ1-3	-	CASSAHRGSSGNTIYF	TGTGCCAGCAGTGCCCACAGGGGTAGCTCTGGAAACACCATATATTTT
-	TRBV30	TRBJ1-1	-	CAGTRKGGTEAFF	TGTGCCGGAACTCGCAAGGGAGGCACTGAAGCTTTCTTT
-	TRBV6-5	TRBJ2-7	-	CASSYSFSAVEHEQYF	TGTGCCAGCAGTTACTCGTTTTCGGCGGTCGAGCACGAGCAGTACTTC
TRBD1	TRBV6-5	TRBJ1-4	-	CASSASGGVREKLFF	TGTGCCAGCAGTGCCTCAGGGGGCGTTCGGGAAAAACTGTTTTTT
-	TRBV6-6	TRBJ1-2	-	CASSPTGSFYGYTF	TGTGCCAGCAGTCCCACAGGGTCTTTTTATGGCTACACCTTC
-	TRBV7-7	TRBJ2-7	-	CASSLEAGWEQYF	TGTGCCAGCAGCTTAGAGGCAGGGTGGGAGCAGTACTTC
-	TRBV5-4	TRBJ2-7	-	CASSPVPDTAYEQYF	TGTGCCAGCAGCCCCGTTCCGGACACGGCTTACGAGCAGTACTTC
-	TRBV5-8	TRBJ2-5	-	CASSLARAEQETQYF	TGTGCCAGCAGCTTGGCGAGGGCTGAACAAGAGACCCAGTACTTC
TRBD1	TRBV13	TRBJ2-1	-	CASSPDGTGSVNEQFF	TGTGCCAGCAGCCCTGACGGGACAGGGTCGGTCAATGAGCAGTTCTTC
-	TRBV5-6	TRBJ1-2	-	CASSLYGEYYGYTF	TGTGCCAGCAGCTTGTACGGGGAATACTATGGCTACACCTTC
-	TRBV18	TRBJ2-7	few	CASSPRGTSFSYEQYF	TGTGCCAGCTCACCTCGTGGGACATCTTTTTCCTACGAGCAGTACTTC
TRBD1	TRBV19	TRBJ1-1	once	CASSVRQGLTLNTEAFF	TGTGCCAGTAGTGTTCGACAGGGGCTGACTTTGAACACTGAAGCTTTCTTT
-	TRBV29-1	TRBJ1-1	once	CSTVAGRNTEAFF	TGCAGCACCGTGGCAGGCCGGAACACTGAAGCTTTCTTT
-	TRBV19	TRBJ1-5	few	CASSMFGRGINQPQHF	TGTGCCAGTAGTATGTTCGGCAGGGGAATCAATCAGCCCCAGCATTTT
TRBD1	TRBV7-9	TRBJ2-4	few	CASSGQGDYSIQYF	TGTGCCAGCAGCGGACAGGGGGACTATAGCATTCAGTACTTC
TRBD2	TRBV6-1	TRBJ2-7	-	CASRFAGLAGAQYF	TGTGCCAGCAGATTTGCCGGACTAGCGGGAGCTCAGTACTTC
-	TRBV9	TRBJ1-2	once	CASSVGGASLDGYTF	TGTGCCAGCAGCGTAGGGGGCGCGTCCCTGGATGGCTACACCTTC
-	TRBV19	TRBJ1-5	-	CASSQSKVKVSAQHF	TGTGCCAGTAGTCAATCGAAAGTTAAGGTCTCAGCCCAGCATTTT
TRBD2	TRBV5-4	TRBJ2-5	once	CASSWAGGEKTQYF	TGTGCCAGCAGCTGGGCGGGGGGGGAGAAGACCCAGTACTTC
-	TRBV5-1	TRBJ2-2	-	CASSLGDFNTGELFF	TGCGCCAGCAGCTTGGGGGACTTTAACACCGGGGAGCTGTTTTTT
-	TRBV19	TRBJ2-1	-	CASSGTSPYNEQFF	TGTGCCAGTTCCGGGACCTCGCCCTACAATGAGCAGTTCTTC
TRBD2	TRBV5-1	TRBJ2-7	-	CASSLGREFEQYF	TGCGCCAGCAGCTTGGGGCGGGAGTTCGAGCAGTACTTC
-	TRBV5-3	TRBJ1-1	-	CASSRTGTPEAFF	TGTGCCAGCAGCAGAACCGGGACCCCTGAAGCTTTCTTT
-	TRBV4-1	TRBJ2-5	-	CASSQDHAVAQETQYF	TGCGCCAGCAGCCAAGATCACGCGGTAGCGCAAGAGACCCAGTACTTC
TRBD1	TRBV14	TRBJ2-7	-	CASSTQGAYEQYF	TGTGCCAGCAGCACGCAGGGGGCGTACGAGCAGTACTTC
-	TRBV9	TRBJ2-1	-	CASSPNEQFF	TGTGCCAGCAGCCCTAATGAGCAGTTCTTC
-	TRBV18	TRBJ2-7	-	CASSPLPGGPRGEQYF	TGTGCCAGCTCACCACTTCCAGGAGGGCCCCGGGGGGAGCAGTACTTC
TRBD2	TRBV27	TRBJ2-2	once	CASSFVTSGRGELFF	TGTGCCAGCAGTTTTGTGACTAGCGGGAGGGGGGAGCTGTTTTTT